The 26 T cell receptor beta chains given below trace back to one sample, sequenced in a study of blood T cell repertoires in COVID-19 (dated by TCRdb to the early 2020s). The library relied on the immunoSEQ multiplex PCR assay. Not all clones reach the TCRdb copy of this immuneACCESS table, which keeps in-frame sequences only. Checked studies attribute under half of the gap to unresolved V genes and leave the rest unexplained. The sample table contains fewer than 450,000 clones; only one count was recorded for about nine tenths of them. The ten top clones hold roughly 0.66% of the sample. The sample taken for sequencing was PBMCs or T cells enriched from blood (not recorded which). These receptors all come from a young man who had recovered from COVID-19.

This clone was counted a single time. V gene TRBV4-1 combines with J gene TRBJ2-7; TRBD1 might be the D (5 bases). The CDR3 length is 15 residues. The germline CDR1 and CDR2 sequences are MGHRA and YSYEKL. V shed 0 bases and J shed 9 bases, with 18 bases lying between them. The CDR3 here is CASSQDGRALDGQYF. CDR3 sequence (DNA): TGCGCCAGCAGCCAAGATGGCAGGGCCCTAGACGGGCAGTACTTC.

V gene TRBV28 combines with J gene TRBJ1-1; the match to TRBD1 covers 10 bases. The CDR3 length is 16 residues. Germline V gene lookup returns CDR1 MDHEN and CDR2 SYDVKM. With V trimmed by 5 bases and J by 3 bases, 9 bases remained unmatched. Here the CDR3 DNA reads TGTGCCAGCAGTCCTGGGACAGGGGAAGGGGACACTGAAGCTTTCTTT. Translated, it gives CASSPGTGEGDTEAFF.

The chain has TRBV11-2 and TRBJ1-4; D gene uncertain. The CDR3 runs to 14 residues. CDR1 SGHAT and CDR2 FQNNGV come from the germline V gene. V gave up 0 bases and J gave up 4 bases, with 6 bases separating them. CDR3 protein: CASSLDRGNEKLFF. CDR3 coding DNA: TGTGCCAGCAGCTTAGATCGGGGTAATGAAAAACTGTTTTTT. Full variable domain (remainder filled in from reference TRBV11-2 and TRBJ1-4): EAGVAQSPRYKIIEKRQSVAFWCNPISGHATLYWYQQILGQGPKLLIQFQNNGVVDDSQLPKDRFSAERLKGVDSTLKIQPAKLEDSAVYLCASSLDRGNEKLFFGSGTQLSVL.

The CDR3 protein is CASSPRGGTYEQYF. The CDR3 nucleotides read TGCGCCAGCAGCCCTCGCGGGGGAACTTACGAGCAGTACTTC. The chain carries TRBV5-1 and TRBJ2-7; 7 positions match TRBD2. This CDR3 has 14 residues. In germline, CDR1 is SGHRS, CDR2 YFSETQ. With V trimmed by 4 bases and J by 4 bases, 8 bases remained unmatched.

This clone showed up just a few times. The chain employs TRBV7-3 and TRBJ1-1, with D perhaps matching TRBD1 (5 bases). The CDR3 is 13 residues long. The ends were cut back, 6 bases at V and 8 bases at J, with 16 bases in the middle. Germline values: CDR1 SGHTA, CDR2 FQGTGA. CDR3 nucleotide sequence: TGTGCCAGCAGGTCTCCAGGTGGGGCAGAAGCTTTCTTT. It is translated as CASRSPGGAEAFF.

This chain uses TRBV6-2 or TRBV6-3 with TRBJ1-1; TRBD1 is a possible D gene (5 bases). The CDR3 totals 14 residues. Trimming stripped 4 bases from V and 4 bases from J, with 13 bases between. Germline CDR1 reads MNHEY; CDR2 reads SVGEGT. The DNA for the CDR3 is TGTGCCAGCAGTTCGACAGTAATGAGCACTGAAGCTTTCTTT. It yields the protein CASSSTVMSTEAFF.

The chain joins TRBV18 to TRBJ2-7; D gene unclear. V shed 1 base and J shed 4 bases, with 14 bases lying between them. Per the germline V gene, CDR1 is KGHSH and CDR2 is LQKENI. The CDR3 has 15 residues. In nucleotides, the CDR3 is TGTGCCAGCTCACCACGTCCGTCCAAAGCTTACGAGCAGTACTTC. It codes for CASSPRPSKAYEQYF.

V usage is TRBV11-2 and J usage is TRBJ2-7, with 14 bases aligning to TRBD2. The CDR3 sequence is 15 residues long. From germline, CDR1 is SGHAT and CDR2 FQNNGV. Trimming took 7 bases from V and 6 from J; bases not matched to a gene: 8. The CDR3 sequence is CASNVGGLAGVEQYF. CDR3 sequence (DNA): TGTGCCAGCAACGTAGGGGGACTAGCGGGAGTCGAGCAGTACTTC.

This sequence joins TRBV19 and TRBJ1-5; 9 bases match TRBD1. V shed 1 base, J shed 4 bases, and the junction held 2 bases outside the gene matches. The CDR3 totals 15 residues. CDR1 LNHDA and CDR2 SQIVND come from the germline V gene (reference sequence). CDR3 residues: CASSIGQGDNQPQHF. CDR3 sequence (DNA): TGTGCCAGTAGTATAGGACAGGGGGATAATCAGCCCCAGCATTTT.

This rearrangement joins TRBV7-3 to TRBJ2-2, with 8 positions matching TRBD2. Looked up from germline, CDR1 is SGHTA and CDR2 is FQGTGA. CDR3 length: 17 amino acids. Unmatched junction bases numbered 8, after V lost 5 bases and J lost 0 bases. CDR3 in amino acids: CASSPKSGGTNTGELFF. CDR3 bases: TGTGCCAGCAGCCCCAAAAGCGGGGGAACGAACACCGGGGAGCTGTTTTTT.

The chain links TRBV28 to TRBJ1-1, with TRBD1 matching 7 bases. Trimming removed 3 bases from V and 4 bases from J; junction bases left unmatched: 5. Germline CDR1 is MDHEN and CDR2 is SYDVKM. This CDR3 has 14 amino acids. CDR3 in DNA: TGTGCCAGCAGTTTTCGACAGGGACCCACTGAAGCTTTCTTT. Protein: CASSFRQGPTEAFF.

This chain uses TRBV10-1 with TRBJ1-5, with D possibly matching TRBD1 (5 bases). From germline, CDR1 is WNHNN and CDR2 SYGVQD (reference sequence). The length of the CDR3 is 13 residues. V was clipped by 4 bases and J by 4 bases, with 8 bases between them. For the CDR3, the DNA is TGCGCCAGCAGTGTAGGGGCTAATCAGCCCCAGCATTTT. Residues: CASSVGANQPQHF.

The chain joins TRBV18 to TRBJ1-4; a weak D match, TRBD1 (6 bases). The germline V and J ends were trimmed by 2 bases and 3 bases, with 10 bases remaining between them. This CDR3 spans 15 amino acids. Germline CDR1 and CDR2: KGHSH and LQKENI. Here the CDR3 reads CASSPTGTPNEKLFF. CDR3 in DNA: TGTGCCAGCTCACCAACCGGGACACCTAATGAAAAACTGTTTTTT.

CDR3 bases: TGTGCCAGCAGTGAGTGGCTCCAGGGGGATGGCTACACCTTC. The encoded protein is CASSEWLQGDGYTF. The J gene is TRBJ1-2, the V gene TRBV6-1; 7 bases match TRBD1. The CDR3 covers 14 residues. Trimming at V came to 3 bases and at J to 6 bases, leaving 7 bases not matched to a gene. Looked up from germline, CDR1 is MNHNS and CDR2 is SASEGT.

V gene TRBV9 combines with J gene TRBJ2-1; possibly TRBD1 for D (5 bases). This CDR3 has 16 amino acids. Germline CDR1 SGDLS, CDR2 YYNGEE. V lost 4 bases to trimming and J lost 8 bases, with 22 bases between them. The CDR3 loop reads CASSPLYGSGWDEQFF. The CDR3 DNA reads TGTGCCAGCAGCCCTCTCTATGGTTCAGGGTGGGATGAGCAGTTCTTC.

The rearrangement links TRBV5-1 to TRBJ1-1; 8 positions match TRBD1. V lost 0 bases, J lost 7 bases, and 8 bases stayed unmatched. CDR1 and CDR2 from the germline V gene are SGHRS and YFSETQ. The CDR3 totals 15 residues. CDR3 amino acids: CASSLAGQGPDEAFF. CDR3 sequence (DNA): TGCGCCAGCAGCTTGGCTGGACAGGGCCCGGATGAAGCTTTCTTT.

This clone was counted a few times. V usage is TRBV19 and J usage is TRBJ2-2; tentatively, D is TRBD1 (7 bases). This CDR3 is built from 15 residues. CDR1 is LNHDA, CDR2 SQIVND, per germline (reference sequence). Deletions cut 10 bases from V and 2 bases from J, with 17 bases between. The CDR3 spells CATTEGTANTGELFF. In DNA, the CDR3 is TGTGCCACAACGGAGGGGACAGCAAACACCGGGGAGCTGTTTTTT.

This rearrangement joins TRBV11-3 to TRBJ1-2; 8 bases are shared with TRBD1. This CDR3 region has 12 residues. With 4 bases clipped from V and 6 bases from J, the junction kept 1 base outside the gene matches. Per the germline V gene, CDR1 is SGHNT and CDR2 is YENEEA. The CDR3 here is CASSSGGHGYTF. The CDR3, as DNA: TGTGCCAGCAGCTCAGGGGGCCATGGCTACACCTTC.

With respect to this clone: Other DNA sequences within the sample encode an identical CDR3. The CDR3 here is CASSQVGGYEQYF. In nucleotides, the CDR3 is TGTGCCAGCAGCCAAGTTGGCGGGTACGAGCAGTACTTC. The chain has TRBV3-1 (or the pseudogene TRBV3-2) and TRBJ2-7; TRBD2 might be the D (5 bases). The CDR3 has 13 residues. The germline CDR1 and CDR2 sequences are LGHDT and YNNKEL (reference sequence). The ends were cut back, 1 base at V and 4 bases at J, with 8 bases in the middle.

V and J are TRBV28 and TRBJ1-3, with TRBD1 matching 8 bases. The trim removed 3 bases at V and 3 bases at J, leaving 7 bases unmatched. The CDR3 spans 16 residues. Germline CDR1 reads MDHEN; CDR2 reads SYDVKM. The CDR3 sequence is CASSFSDRGGGNTIYF. In DNA form, the CDR3 reads TGTGCCAGCAGTTTTTCCGACAGGGGAGGTGGAAACACCATATATTTT.

The chain carries TRBV9 and TRBJ2-7; a weak D match, TRBD1 (6 bases). Trimming stripped 4 bases from V and 2 bases from J, with 13 bases between. Germline V gene lookup returns CDR1 SGDLS and CDR2 YYNGEE. The CDR3 is 14 amino acids. This CDR3 reads CASSMDSLPYEQYF. The CDR3 DNA reads TGTGCCAGCAGCATGGACAGCCTTCCCTACGAGCAGTACTTC.

The chain has TRBV9 and TRBJ1-1; D unclear. V gave up 0 bases and J gave up 0 bases, with 9 bases separating them. Germline CDR1 is SGDLS and CDR2 is YYNGEE. The CDR3 sequence is 15 residues long. The CDR3 is CASSVDPGLNTEAFF. CDR3 nucleotides: TGTGCCAGCAGCGTAGACCCCGGGTTGAACACTGAAGCTTTCTTT.

In this sample, this clone turned up once. The V call is TRBV3-1 (or the pseudogene TRBV3-2), the J call TRBJ1-3; no definite D call. With 0 bases removed from V and 0 bases from J, the gap between germline ends came to 9 bases. The germline CDR1 and CDR2 sequences are LGHDT and YNNKEL (reference sequence). There are 16 residues in the CDR3. Written as DNA, the CDR3 is TGTGCCAGCAGCCAAGATACTTCGTACTCTGGAAACACCATATATTTT. Its protein is CASSQDTSYSGNTIYF.

The rearrangement uses TRBV5-5 and TRBJ1-2; D remains ambiguous. The germline CDR1 and CDR2 sequences are SGHKS and YYEKEE (reference sequence). V shed 4 bases and J shed 7 bases, with 14 bases lying between them. This CDR3 has 13 amino acids. The CDR3 bases are TGTGCCAGCAGCGGTCCCTTTAGCAGTGGCTACACCTTC. Translating it yields CASSGPFSSGYTF. Combining the CDR3 with reference TRBV5-5 and TRBJ1-2 gives the whole variable domain DAGVTQSPTHLIKTRGQQVTLRCSPISGHKSVSWYQQVLGQGPQFIFQYYEKEERGRGNFPDRFSARQFPNYSSELNVNALLLGDSALYLCASSGPFSSGYTFGSGTRLTVV.

The rearrangement joins TRBV5-4 to TRBJ1-2; 7 bases line up with TRBD1. The CDR3 contains 13 residues. Trimming removed 5 bases from V and 3 bases from J; junction bases left unmatched: 4. CDR1 SGHNT and CDR2 YYREEE come from the germline V gene (reference sequence). CDR3 region: CASSRDRDYGYTF. CDR3 nucleotides: TGTGCCAGCAGTCGCGACAGGGACTATGGCTACACCTTC.

This clone showed up just a few times. The rearrangement uses TRBV29-1 and TRBJ2-2; TRBD2 might be the D (5 bases). Trimming removed 6 bases at V and 1 base at J, with 12 bases between. This CDR3 has 14 residues. The germline CDR1 and CDR2 sequences are SQVTM and ANQGSEA. The CDR3 loop is CSVLEEWNTGELFF. The CDR3 region has the DNA TGCAGCGTACTGGAGGAGTGGAACACCGGGGAGCTGTTTTTT.